This TCR beta chain was sequenced during a study of a mutant IDH1 vaccine in newly diagnosed glioma. The overall study: Patients in the study were vaccinated eight times, receiving shots in weeks 1, 3, 5, 7, 11, 15, 19 and 23.

Some clones are missing from TCRdb's copy, which holds only in-frame ones; the method was immunoSEQ multiplex PCR. The sample has about 61,000 clones, 80% seen once. As for time point: week 11, during vaccination. Vaccinated patients received 300 ug of mutant IDH1 20-mer peptide per dose, with topical imiquimod. For this clone: Its antigen is currently unknown.

Germline CDR1 is SEHNR and CDR2 is FQNEAQ (reference sequence). The ends were cut back, 3 bases at V and 4 bases at J, with 18 bases in the middle. CDR3 length equals 16 residues. This clonotype was obtained from a man aged 50-59 years with glioma. The sequences come from PBMCs, collected from a glioma patient whose treatment included an IDH1 peptide vaccine. The chain combines TRBV7-9 with TRBJ1-2, with D possibly TRBD1 on 5 matching bases. For the CDR3, the DNA is TGTGCCAGCAGCTTCGGGGCCTTTGACGGAAGCTATGGCTACACCTTC. Protein product: CASSFGAFDGSYGYTF.